The clone carrying this TCR beta chain was picked up a small number of times. The data stem from a study of CD8+ T cells in alopecia areata. Whole-study context: Treated patients were given oral tofacitinib, which was dosed at 5 to 10 mg twice daily. Tofacitinib therapy took 6 to 18 months; 6 months off drug came after.

The V end was cut by 7 bases, the J end by 3 bases, with 15 bases between. The germline V gene has CDR1 SQVTM and CDR2 ANQGSEA. The CDR3 sequence is 13 residues long. Reverse transcribed after extraction, RNA yielded cDNA as the sequencing template. Assay used: immunoSEQ multiplex PCR; TCRdb lists only in-frame clones, some missing. The profile shows more than 95,000 clones, 35% to 45% of them singletons. The chain links TRBV29-1 to TRBJ1-2; no clear D gene. The sample comprised CD4+ T cells sorted from blood. The receptor comes from a human donor with alopecia areata. CDR3 coding DNA: TGCAGCGCCCCGGCGGTATTTGACTATGGCTACACCTTC. Amino acid sequence: CSAPAVFDYGYTF.